This T cell receptor beta chain was sequenced in a study of T-cell reconstitution after alpha-beta-depleted transplantation in children (dated by TCRdb to about 2016). Regarding the research as a whole: Using TCR repertoire profiling, the study followed T-cell immune reconstitution in a quantitative way in children after TCRalphabeta/CD19-depleted allogeneic hematopoietic cell transplantation.

The library was made by PCR. The run used an Illumina HiSeq 2500. Molecular barcoding was employed in the preparation of TCR libraries, with unique molecular identifiers being used to normalize TCRbeta repertoire quantification. Using fastp trimming at Q25 and MiXCR clonotype assembly, TCRdb reanalyzed the public sequencing data and kept in-frame beta chains. Identical CDR3 protein sequences are pooled into one entry, listed with their most common genes and DNA. This sample gives 640,000 or so distinct CDR3 sequences in total; around 17% of them show up just once. The leading ten clones occupy about 1.1% of the sample. The CDR3 goes from the cysteine to the phenylalanine over 12 residues. The CDR3 DNA has 36 bases and is translated from base 1. Between the V and J ends, shortened by 5 bases and 1 base respectively, the junction contains 8 bases. In the germline V gene, CDR1 corresponds to SQVTM and CDR2 to ANQGSEA.

This clonotype has a count of ten or more. Its antigen has not been determined. The record has no base qualities; no much larger clone is one base away. The sample was PBMCs from the stem cell graft donor, taken from the stem cell graft. The sequence came from a human donor who donated a stem cell graft to a child with acute myeloid leukemia. Recombination linked TRBV29-1 to TRBJ1-1; too little of a D gene remains to name it. This receptor has the CDR3 CSVPDWNTEAFF. The sequenced DNA: TGCAGCGTTCCTGACTGGAACACTGAAGCTTTCTTT.